This paragraph covers one TCR beta chain sequence. This clone was seen only a few times. Its antigen target is currently unknown. Compared with germline, one end of the junction differs, possibly owing to a read error. The trial excluded patients who had a history of autoimmune disease or who were on systemic immunosuppression. Peripheral blood for TCR sequencing was collected from all dose cohorts at baseline, on cycle 4 day 1, and on cycle 7 day 1. The samples were taken from a phase I, first-in-human, multicenter, open-label dose-escalation trial of ivuxolimab. Adults with locally advanced or metastatic melanoma, renal cell, hepatocellular, or head and neck squamous cell carcinoma were enrolled in the trial. Before TCR sequencing, CD4+ T cells and CD8+ T cells from peripheral blood were sorted into separate populations. Taken from the germline V gene, the CDR1 and CDR2 loops are SGHAT and FQNNGV. The CDR3 numbers 17 residues from cysteine through phenylalanine. Solely the CDR3 DNA is kept, with 51 bases framed from the first base.

Genomic DNA was extracted from sorted cells for sequencing of the TCRbeta CDR3 region. TCRbeta CDR3 regions were sequenced using the immunoSEQ Assay. Drawn from immuneACCESS, this table holds only the in-frame rearrangements with V and J called that TCRdb kept. Clones are partly lost; checked studies trace under half to an unresolved V gene and leave the rest unexplained. This sample holds some 25,000 clones; around 75% were observed only once. The top ten clones comprise more than 15% of the sample. These data come from a study of OX40 agonist ivuxolimab in advanced cancers. As for the study more broadly: The costimulatory receptor OX40 (CD134) was targeted by ivuxolimab, a fully human IgG2 agonistic monoclonal antibody. Intravenous ivuxolimab was administered to patients every 2 weeks at six dose levels: 0.01, 0.1, 0.3, 1.5, 3 and 10 mg/kg. The purpose of peripheral TCRbeta sequencing was to test whether ivuxolimab changed TCR sequence diversity and led to clonal T-cell expansion. Of the approximately 50 dose-escalation patients, hepatocellular carcinoma was present in about 19, melanoma in around 15, renal cell carcinoma in 9 and head and neck cancer in 9. The paper covers the monotherapy dose-escalation part of the phase I ivuxolimab trial, which included N ≈ 50 patients. Partial responses occurred in three dose-escalation patients: two with cutaneous melanoma and one with hepatocellular carcinoma. Patients were allowed to have had prior anti-PD-1, anti-PD-L1 or anti-CTLA-4 therapy, and 40% of the dose-escalation patients had previously received checkpoint inhibitors. In the dose-escalation cohort, around four fifths of patients were male, and the mean age was around 65 years with a range of about 20 to 80. The study at large found these results: Low levels of normalized T-cell clonal expansion were also seen in some nonresponding patients. In the 0.1-3.0 mg/kg groups, partial responders had among the lowest normalized peripheral clonal expansion, particularly in CD8+ T cells. After ivuxolimab, expanded clones were on average more numerous among CD8+ T cells than among CD4+ T cells. At doses of 0.1 to 3.0 mg/kg, clonal expansion of both CD4+ and CD8+ blood T cells was observed from baseline to week 6. Antigen specificity was not determined for the clonally expanded peripheral T cells.

The TCR sequence derives from an adult with an advanced solid tumor such as melanoma, head and neck, liver or kidney cancer. Recombination joined TRBV11-2 with TRBJ2-2; perhaps TRBD2 is the D gene, with 6 bases matching. The source material was CD4+ or CD8+ T cells sorted from blood, sampled in a trial of the OX40 agonist ivuxolimab. The CDR3 here reads CASSPRWAGHSTGELFF. The sequenced DNA: TGCGCCAGCAGCCCGAGGTGGGCGGGGCACTCTACCGGGGAGCTGTTTTTT.